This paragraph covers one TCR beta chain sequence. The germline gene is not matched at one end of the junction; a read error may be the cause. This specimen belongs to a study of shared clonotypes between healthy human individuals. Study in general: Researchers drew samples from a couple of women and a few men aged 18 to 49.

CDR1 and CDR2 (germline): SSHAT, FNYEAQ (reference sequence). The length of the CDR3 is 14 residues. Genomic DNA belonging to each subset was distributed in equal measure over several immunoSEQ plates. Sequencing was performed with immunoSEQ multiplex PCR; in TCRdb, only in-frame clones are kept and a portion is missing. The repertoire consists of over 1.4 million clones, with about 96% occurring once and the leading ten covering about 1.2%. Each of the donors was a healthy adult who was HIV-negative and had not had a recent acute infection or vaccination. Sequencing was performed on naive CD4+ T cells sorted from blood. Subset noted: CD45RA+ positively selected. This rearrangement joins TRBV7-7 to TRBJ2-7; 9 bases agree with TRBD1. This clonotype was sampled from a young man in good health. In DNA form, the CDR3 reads TGTGCTAGCAGCAGGGACAGGGCAGCCTACGAGCAGTACTTC. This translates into CASSRDRAAYEQYF.